These 12 T cell receptor beta chains came from one sample sequenced in a study of post-analysis software for immune sequencing data. Study results and limitations: Included in a set of roughly 5 TRBV segments more frequent in patients than controls were TRBV5-6, TRBV5-1 and TRBV20-1.

Unique molecular identifiers were carried by the TCR beta cDNA libraries. TCRdb processed the PCR reads anew with MiXCR; each CDR3 protein has one entry. This sample has some 800,000 distinct CDR3 sequences, with approximately 44% found just once. The antigens these receptors bind are not known. Sample: blood. The receptors originated from a girl aged 5-17 years with multiple sclerosis.

This clonotype was counted between two and nine times. V and J are TRBV10-3 and TRBJ2-1; the match to TRBD2 covers 13 bases. Germline loops: CDR1 ENHRY, CDR2 SYGVKD. V gave up 10 bases and J gave up 5 bases; unmatched junction bases: 8. CDR3 length: 15 amino acids. CDR3 nucleotide sequence: TGTGCCACCGCCGGGACTAGCGGGACCGACAATGAGCAGTTCTTC. It is translated as CATAGTSGTDNEQFF.

The V call is TRBV28, the J call TRBJ2-1; D perhaps matches TRBD2 (5 bases). V lost 6 bases and J lost 8, with 11 bases in between. This CDR3 has 12 residues. CDR1 is MDHEN, CDR2 SYDVKM, per germline. CDR3 in DNA: TGTGCCAGCAGCTCGGTGCGGGATGAGCAGTTCTTC. Protein product: CASSSVRDEQFF.

The chain is built from TRBV13 and TRBJ2-1; D is possibly TRBD1 or TRBD2 (5 bases each). CDR3 length: 17 amino acids. Trimming shortened V by 0 bases and J by 4 bases, and 16 bases separated the two germline ends. The germline CDR1 and CDR2 sequences are PRHDT and FYEKMQ (reference sequence). The CDR3 DNA reads TGTGCCAGCAGCTTAGGCCGTGGGGGACCCCTATACAATGAGCAGTTCTTC. Its translation: CASSLGRGGPLYNEQFF.

The gene calls are TRBV5-4 and TRBJ1-1; 11 bases fit TRBD1. The CDR3 is made up of 15 amino acids. The ends lost 4 bases at V and 3 bases at J; junction bases unmatched: 5. The germline gives CDR1 SGHNT, CDR2 YYREEE (reference sequence). This CDR3 reads CASSDLDRGHTEAFF. In nucleotides, the CDR3 is TGTGCCAGCAGCGACCTGGACAGGGGGCACACTGAAGCTTTCTTT.

This clonotype was counted only a few times. V gene TRBV20-1 combines with J gene TRBJ2-1; either TRBD1 or TRBD2 may fit D (5 bases each). Per the germline V gene, CDR1 is DFQATT and CDR2 is SNEGSKA (reference sequence). V was cut by 3 bases and J by 0 bases, with 18 bases left in between. CDR3 length: 17 residues. CDR3 sequence: CSARDGVGLLSYNEQFF. The CDR3 coding sequence is TGCAGTGCTAGGGACGGGGTGGGGCTTCTCTCCTACAATGAGCAGTTCTTC.

This rearrangement joins TRBV6-2 or TRBV6-3 to TRBJ2-5; D gene unclear. This CDR3 is 18 amino acids long. V gave up 2 bases and J gave up 3 bases, with 22 bases separating them. Germline-derived CDR1 and CDR2 are MNHEY and SVGEGT. The CDR3 DNA is TGTGCCAGCAGTTACAGCGAATTTGGTACAGCCAGAGAAGAGACCCAGTACTTC. Protein product: CASSYSEFGTAREETQYF.

The chain combines TRBV18 with TRBJ2-7; 9 bases fit TRBD1. The CDR3 contains 15 residues. V dropped 6 bases and J dropped 7; count of bases not matched to a gene: 13. Germline V gene data show CDR1 as KGHSH and CDR2 as LQKENI. The CDR3 protein is CASSPNENRGLEQYF. CDR3 DNA sequence: TGTGCCAGCTCCCCGAATGAGAACAGGGGGCTAGAGCAGTACTTC.

This clonotype was detected only a few times. The CDR3: CSALQDGLSSYNSPLHF. The CDR3 coding sequence is TGCAGTGCTCTTCAGGACGGCCTGAGCTCCTATAATTCACCCCTCCACTTT. The chain uses TRBV20-1 and TRBJ1-6; D call uncertain. The CDR3 runs to 17 residues. V gave up 5 bases and J gave up 0 bases, with 17 bases separating them. Per germline, CDR1 DFQATT and CDR2 SNEGSKA (reference sequence).

CDR3 in DNA: TGTGCCACCAGCAGAGACAGGGCCTCAATAACCATTCAGTACTTC. Its translation is CATSRDRASITIQYF. This sequence joins TRBV15 and TRBJ2-4; D possibly corresponds to TRBD1 (5 bases). Germline CDR1 and CDR2: LNHNV and YYDKDF (reference sequence). V lost 0 bases and J lost 9, with 15 bases in between. The CDR3 totals 15 residues.

This clonotype was seen more than once but under ten times. The chain combines TRBV6-5 with TRBJ1-2; D is unclear. Per germline, CDR1 MNHEY and CDR2 SVGAGI. V lost 5 bases, J lost 5 bases, and 12 bases lay in between. The CDR3 is 13 amino acids. The DNA for the CDR3 is TGTGCCAGCAGTCGAAGGGAAGGGTATGGCTACACCTTC. Translating gives CASSRREGYGYTF.

CDR3 coding DNA: TGTGCCAGCAGCTTTCCCGAGGGCAATGAGCAGTTCTTC. Protein sequence: CASSFPEGNEQFF. The rearrangement links TRBV5-5 to TRBJ2-1, with D maybe TRBD2 (5 bases). The CDR3 length is 13 residues. The germline V gene has CDR1 SGHKS and CDR2 YYEKEE (reference sequence). V dropped 2 bases and J dropped 6 bases, with 9 bases sitting between them.

This clonotype was seen a few times. V and J are TRBV7-9 and TRBJ2-1; 8 nucleotides agree with TRBD2. CDR1 is SEHNR and CDR2 is FQNEAQ in the germline V gene (reference sequence). This CDR3 is built from 16 residues. Unmatched junction bases numbered 12, after V lost 5 bases and J lost 6 bases. CDR3 sequence: CASSPGSGGPANEQFF. In nucleotides, the CDR3 is TGTGCCAGCAGCCCTGGCTCGGGAGGGCCGGCCAATGAGCAGTTCTTC.